What follows are 24 T cell receptor beta chains derived from one specimen sequenced in a study of shared clonotypes between healthy human individuals. Sequencing used immunoSEQ multiplex PCR; TCRdb keeps in-frame clones, though not all of them. The sample has around 560,000 clones; approximately 95% are singletons. CD45RO-negative, CCR7-positively selected cells formed the naive CD8 fraction, excluding terminally differentiated effector memory CD45RA+ cells. The sequencing input was naive CD8+ T cells sorted from blood. The source is a woman in her twenties or thirties in good health.

This chain connects TRBV5-5 to TRBJ2-4, with 7 nucleotides matching TRBD1. The CDR3 consists of 16 residues. Germline trimming cut 4 bases from V and 0 bases from J; bases unmatched to any gene: 7. Germline values: CDR1 SGHKS, CDR2 YYEKEE (reference sequence). The DNA for the CDR3 is TGTGCCAGCAGCGAAGGACAGGCCTTAGCCAAAAACATTCAGTACTTC. It is translated as CASSEGQALAKNIQYF. Full variable domain (remainder filled in from reference TRBV5-5 and TRBJ2-4): DAGVTQSPTHLIKTRGQQVTLRCSPISGHKSVSWYQQVLGQGPQFIFQYYEKEERGRGNFPDRFSARQFPNYSSELNVNALLLGDSALYLCASSEGQALAKNIQYFGAGTRLSVL.

This sequence joins TRBV27 and TRBJ2-3; 8 nucleotides match TRBD2. The V segment lost 6 bases and the J segment 1 base; nucleotides outside the gene matches: 3. The germline V gene encodes CDR1 MNHEY and CDR2 SMNVEV (reference sequence). This CDR3 has 14 amino acids. The CDR3 DNA reads TGTGCCAGCAGACAAGCGGGAGGCACAGATACGCAGTATTTT. Translating gives CASRQAGGTDTQYF.

This rearrangement joins TRBV9 to TRBJ1-3; no clear D gene. This CDR3 has 17 amino acids. Germline V lookup: CDR1 SGDLS, CDR2 YYNGEE. The V and J ends lost 0 bases and 2 bases respectively, with 15 bases between them. The CDR3 DNA reads as TGTGCCAGCAGCGTAGACAATGAGAGAGAAGCTGGAAACACCATATATTTT. Translation gives CASSVDNEREAGNTIYF.

Only a few counts were recorded for this clone. The CDR3 DNA reads TGCAGCGTTGATGGGGACAGATATGACGAGCAGTACTTC. This gives the protein CSVDGDRYDEQYF. The rearrangement joins TRBV29-1 to TRBJ2-7; 7 nucleotides match TRBD1. The CDR3 contains 13 residues. Germline V lookup: CDR1 SQVTM, CDR2 ANQGSEA. V shed 3 bases and J 5 bases; nucleotides not matched to a gene: 7.

The rearrangement joins TRBV25-1 to TRBJ2-7, with a weak D call TRBD1 (6 bases). CDR3 length: 14 residues. With 6 bases removed from V and 0 bases from J, the gap between germline ends came to 12 bases. The germline CDR1 and CDR2 sequences are MGHDK and SYGVNS. The CDR3 DNA sequence: TGTGCCAGCAGATTGGACAGCCCCTCCTACGAGCAGTACTTC. Translating it yields CASRLDSPSYEQYF.

J is TRBJ2-3 and V is TRBV28; TRBD1 might be the D (5 bases). From germline, CDR1 is MDHEN and CDR2 SYDVKM. CDR3 length equals 16 residues. Trimming shortened V by 6 bases and J by 0 bases, and 16 bases separated the two germline ends. The CDR3 protein is CASSPKGPISTDTQYF. In DNA, the CDR3 is TGTGCCAGCAGCCCAAAGGGGCCGATTAGCACAGATACGCAGTATTTT.

The chain is built from TRBV19 and TRBJ2-1; D tentatively reads TRBD1 or TRBD2 (5 bases each). Germline V gives CDR1 LNHDA, CDR2 SQIVND (reference sequence). The CDR3 sequence is 15 residues long. Trimming shortened V by 3 bases and J by 2 bases, and 11 bases separated the two germline ends. CDR3 DNA: TGTGCCAGTAGTATCGGTGGGACCACCTACAATGAGCAGTTCTTC. Translated: CASSIGGTTYNEQFF.

This chain joins TRBV4-1 and TRBJ2-2, with 10 bases matching TRBD1. Trimming at V came to 6 bases and at J to 7 bases, leaving 11 bases not matched to a gene. Germline V gene sequence: CDR1 MGHRA, CDR2 YSYEKL. The CDR3 is made up of 16 amino acids. The chain's CDR3 is CASRGPRTGGIGELFF. CDR3 sequence (DNA): TGCGCCAGCAGGGGCCCTCGGACAGGGGGTATCGGGGAGCTGTTTTTT.

The chain couples TRBV13 to TRBJ1-2, with 10 nucleotides matching TRBD1. Trimming cost V 5 bases and J 4 bases; bases outside gene matches: 4. Germline V gene data show CDR1 as PRHDT and CDR2 as FYEKMQ (reference sequence). The CDR3 consists of 14 residues. CDR3 coding DNA: TGTGCCAGCAGCCCCGACAGGGGGCCCTATGGCTACACCTTC. Protein sequence: CASSPDRGPYGYTF.

J is TRBJ1-5 and V is TRBV9; D unclear. The CDR3 has 15 residues. Germline CDR1 SGDLS, CDR2 YYNGEE. V shed 0 bases and J shed 0 bases, with 7 bases lying between them. CDR3 in DNA: TGTGCCAGCAGCGTAGGAGGGTTTAGCAATCAGCCCCAGCATTTT. Amino acid sequence: CASSVGGFSNQPQHF.

V and J are TRBV6-1 and TRBJ1-5; D not certain. CDR3 length: 12 amino acids. Germline V gene lookup returns CDR1 MNHNS and CDR2 SASEGT. V was clipped by 8 bases and J by 1 base, with 6 bases between them. CDR3 coding DNA: TGTGCCAGCGGCCAGAGCAATCAGCCCCAGCATTTT. Translating it yields CASGQSNQPQHF.

J is TRBJ2-7 and V is TRBV6-5; D gene uncertain. This CDR3 has 15 residues. Germline assignment: CDR1 MNHEY and CDR2 SVGAGI. With 2 bases removed from V and 0 bases from J, the gap between germline ends came to 11 bases. The CDR3 region has the DNA TGTGCCAGCAGTTACAGGGCCCGTAGCTCCTACGAGCAGTACTTC. Protein product: CASSYRARSSYEQYF.

This chain connects TRBV2 to TRBJ2-7; TRBD1 matches 9 bases. With 7 bases clipped from V and 6 bases from J, the junction kept 13 bases outside the gene matches. The CDR3 consists of 15 residues. Germline lookup yields CDR1 SNHLY and CDR2 FYNNEI. This chain's CDR3 is CASTPLRGQGPEQYF. In DNA form, the CDR3 reads TGTGCCAGCACCCCGCTACGGGGACAGGGACCCGAGCAGTACTTC.

This clone was seen once. V is TRBV28 and J is TRBJ1-1; D is undetermined. Deletions cut 3 bases from V and 1 base from J, with 9 bases between. Germline V CDR1 and CDR2: MDHEN, SYDVKM. CDR3 length: 14 residues. The chain's CDR3 is CASSFWTGNTEAFF. The CDR3 coding sequence is TGTGCCAGCAGTTTCTGGACGGGGAACACTGAAGCTTTCTTT.

This clone was picked up a small number of times. V is TRBV5-4 and J is TRBJ1-2; no clear D gene. The germline CDR1 and CDR2 sequences are SGHNT and YYREEE (reference sequence). The V gene lost 3 bases and the J gene lost 7 bases, with 13 bases spanning the gap. This CDR3 is 13 amino acids long. For the CDR3, the DNA is TGTGCCAGCAGCTGGAGTGGTTTGGGTGGCTACACCTTC. This translates into CASSWSGLGGYTF.

The V call is TRBV14, the J call TRBJ2-5; D is ambiguous. Per germline, CDR1 SGHDN and CDR2 FVKESK. The V gene lost 4 bases and the J gene lost 9 bases, with 15 bases spanning the gap. CDR3 length: 13 amino acids. The CDR3 is CASSPQPVGPQYF. CDR3 coding DNA: TGTGCCAGCAGCCCCCAGCCGGTTGGGCCCCAGTACTTC.

The chain has TRBV5-6 and TRBJ2-3, with unresolved D. Germline CDR1 and CDR2: SGHDT and YYEEEE. Trimming removed 5 bases from V and 1 base from J, with 8 bases in between. The CDR3 is 13 amino acids. The CDR3 DNA sequence: TGTGCCAGCAGACCCTGGGGCACAGATACGCAGTATTTT. Protein sequence: CASRPWGTDTQYF.

The rearrangement links TRBV11-2 to TRBJ1-2; perhaps TRBD1 as D (6 bases). Trimming pared 1 base from V and 4 bases from J, leaving 22 bases between. In germline, CDR1 is SGHAT, CDR2 FQNNGV. The CDR3 runs 18 residues. The CDR3 nucleotides are TGTGCCAGCAGCTTAGCCCCGGGGTGGGGGGCTGGCTTCTATGGCTACACCTTC. Translation: CASSLAPGWGAGFYGYTF.

The chain links TRBV7-6 to TRBJ2-3; D not resolved. Between the trimmed V and J ends, which lost 2 bases and 4 bases, there was a span of 1 base. Germline V gene sequence: CDR1 SGHVS, CDR2 FNYEAQ. This CDR3 is built from 11 residues. CDR3 loop: CASSLSDTQYF. The DNA of the CDR3 is TGTGCCAGCAGCTTATCAGATACGCAGTATTTT.

The rearrangement links TRBV4-1 to TRBJ1-3; D ambiguous. CDR3 size: 15 residues. Germline loops: CDR1 MGHRA, CDR2 YSYEKL. V lost 0 bases and J lost 3, with 9 bases in between. CDR3 coding DNA: TGCGCCAGCAGCCAAGATGTCGAAAATGGAAACACCATATATTTT. This sequence encodes CASSQDVENGNTIYF.

J is TRBJ2-3 and V is TRBV27, with 8 bases aligning to TRBD1. V dropped 2 bases and J dropped 4; count of bases not matched to a gene: 5. Germline CDR1 MNHEY, CDR2 SMNVEV (reference sequence). The CDR3 is 15 amino acids. CDR3 region: CASSLIQGGSDTQYF. In DNA, the CDR3 is TGTGCCAGCAGTTTAATACAGGGGGGCTCAGATACGCAGTATTTT.

This clone was seen only a few times. At one end the junction does not follow the germline gene, possibly because of a read error. The genes are TRBV7-9 and TRBJ1-1, with D unresolved. This CDR3 has 15 amino acids. Per the germline V gene, CDR1 is SEHNR and CDR2 is FQNEAQ (reference sequence). The CDR3 protein is CASTLGGDENTEAFF. The DNA for the CDR3 is TGTGCCAGCACCTTAGGAGGAGATGAGAACACTGAAGCTTTCTTT.

This clone occurred once. V and J are TRBV6-5 and TRBJ1-3, with 8 bases lining up with TRBD1. This CDR3 is 15 amino acids long. V gave up 6 bases and J gave up 4 bases; unmatched junction bases: 8. Germline V lookup: CDR1 MNHEY, CDR2 SVGAGI. CDR3 sequence: CASSLTGVVGNTIYF. CDR3 coding DNA: TGTGCCAGCAGCCTGACAGGGGTGGTAGGAAACACCATATATTTT.

DNA of the CDR3: TGTGCCAGCAGCTCCGGGACAGGGGCCCCTTCGGAGCCCCAGCATTTT. Translation: CASSSGTGAPSEPQHF. The rearrangement uses TRBV27 and TRBJ1-5, with 10 nucleotides matching TRBD1. This CDR3 is 16 amino acids long. V lost 6 bases, J lost 8 bases, and 13 bases stayed unmatched. Looked up from germline, CDR1 is MNHEY and CDR2 is SMNVEV (reference sequence).